The TCR beta chain under discussion was sequenced for a study of T cells in Graves' hyperthyroidism and ophthalmopathy. Stable disease denoted Graves' hyperthyroidism without ophthalmopathy progression within 18 months. This CDR3 spans 16 amino acids. CDR1 and CDR2 from the germline V gene are MNHEY and SVGEGT. The ends lost 4 bases at V and 0 bases at J; junction bases unmatched: 6. General observations from the study: For ophthalmopathy, model prediction preceded onset by a median roughly 6.2 months.

As to this clonotype: Its antigen remains unidentified.

It was RNA transcripts that yielded the amplified TCR beta CDR3 regions. TCR CDR3 regions were first amplified by RT-PCR with HTBI primers. TCRdb analysed the multiplex PCR reads with MiXCR anew, one entry per CDR3 protein. The sample records approximately 330,000 distinct CDR3 sequences, 15% to 20% being singletons. The chain has TRBV6-2 or TRBV6-3 and TRBJ1-3; 7 bases line up with TRBD1. This TCR derives from a woman between 45 and 65 years old with Graves' hyperthyroidism. Sequencing was done on a sample of blood. The CDR3 coding sequence is TGTGCCAGCAGTTTACAGGGGACCAGCTCTGGAAACACCATATATTTT. It codes for CASSLQGTSSGNTIYF.